One and the same sample provided the 27 T cell receptor beta chains below, sequenced in a study of CD8+CD57+ T cells in acquired aplastic anemia. Profiling of TCR beta VDJ combinations and CDR3 sequences used genomic DNA as template. TCRdb fed the reads into MiXCR, producing one record per CDR3 protein. Of about 210,000 distinct CDR3 sequences listed, 30% to 40% are singletons. The sequenced material came from sorted CD4+, CD8+, or CD8+CD57+ T cells (not recorded which) from PBMCs. Receptors originate from a human donor in good health, serving as a control.

There are a few counts of this clonotype. The chain combines TRBV30 with TRBJ1-5; D gene ambiguous. Germline V gene sequence: CDR1 GTSNPN, CDR2 SVGIG (reference sequence). The CDR3 runs to 13 residues. V was shortened by 4 bases and J by 7 bases, with 14 bases between the two germline ends. The CDR3 region has the DNA TGTGCCTGGACCCCCGGGGTTTACCAGCCCCAGCATTTT. Its translation is CAWTPGVYQPQHF.

About this clonotype itself: A much larger clone differs from this one at a single base, so this may be a read error. This chain joins TRBV6-1 and TRBJ1-2; TRBD1 is a possible D gene (5 bases). The V end was cut by 0 bases, the J end by 2 bases, with 10 bases between. Germline V gene data show CDR1 as MNHNS and CDR2 as SASEGT. The CDR3 covers 15 residues. The DNA for the CDR3 is TGTGCCAGCAGTGAAGCTCAGGGTCTGAACTATGGCTACACCTTC. Amino acid sequence: CASSEAQGLNYGYTF.

This clonotype was observed at least ten times. This chain joins TRBV5-1 and TRBJ2-7; the D gene is possibly TRBD1 (5 bases). Germline V lookup: CDR1 SGHRS, CDR2 YFSETQ. Trimming stripped 2 bases from V and 4 bases from J, with 13 bases between. This CDR3 contains 14 residues. CDR3: CASSLRQGSYEQYF. The DNA for the CDR3 is TGCGCCAGCAGCTTACGTCAGGGATCATACGAGCAGTACTTC.

This clonotype rates as medium-sized. V is TRBV9 and J is TRBJ2-1; 10 bases are a match to TRBD2. This CDR3 spans 16 amino acids. With V trimmed by 0 bases and J by 10 bases, 10 bases remained unmatched. Germline CDR1 SGDLS, CDR2 YYNGEE. In DNA form, the CDR3 reads TGTGCCAGCAGCGTAGCTCGGGCTAGCGGGAGTAGCGAGCAGTTCTTC. Its translation is CASSVARASGSSEQFF. Together with reference TRBV9 and TRBJ2-1, the CDR3 gives the full variable domain: DSGVTQTPKHLITATGQRVTLRCSPRSGDLSVYWYQQSLDQGLQFLIQYYNGEERAKGNILERFSAQQFPDLHSELNLSSLELGDSALYFCASSVARASGSSEQFFGPGTRLTVL.

This clonotype has more than one count but fewer than ten. The J gene is TRBJ1-6, the V gene TRBV12-5; 7 nucleotides align to TRBD1. The trim removed 2 bases at V and 5 bases at J, leaving 15 bases unmatched. Germline CDR1 LGHNT, CDR2 FRNRAP. CDR3 length equals 19 residues. The CDR3 sequence is CASGLLTDFFGTDNSPLHF. The DNA of the CDR3 is TGTGCTAGTGGTTTGCTTACTGACTTCTTTGGGACAGATAATTCACCCCTCCACTTT.

Note on this clonotype: It may be a read error: a sequence one base away is much more abundant. The chain couples TRBV11-1 to TRBJ1-1; D unclear. The CDR3 is 15 residues long. V gave up 5 bases and J gave up 0 bases, with 13 bases separating them. CDR1 SGHAT and CDR2 FQDESV come from the germline V gene (reference sequence). The CDR3 region is CASSAACRMNTEAFF. The CDR3 DNA follows: TGTGCCAGCAGCGCAGCCTGCAGAATGAACACTGAAGCTTTCTTT.

This sequence joins TRBV9 and TRBJ1-5; D might be TRBD1 (6 bases). The CDR3 has 14 amino acids. The germline V and J ends were trimmed by 0 bases and 4 bases, with 8 bases remaining between them. Germline V gene sequence: CDR1 SGDLS, CDR2 YYNGEE. This CDR3 is CASSVGTANQPQHF. CDR3 bases: TGTGCCAGCAGCGTAGGGACAGCGAATCAGCCCCAGCATTTT.

The table lists this clonotype with a few counts. The V gene is TRBV12-3 or TRBV12-4, the J gene TRBJ2-2; D is perhaps TRBD1 or TRBD2 (5 bases each). V lost 6 bases and J 8 bases, leaving 19 bases between the germline ends. This CDR3 is 15 amino acids long. The CDR3 loop is CASSYWDGRVGELFF. The CDR3 DNA reads TGTGCCAGCAGCTATTGGGACGGAAGGGTTGGGGAGCTGTTTTTT.

This clonotype was seen at least ten times. J is TRBJ2-4 and V is TRBV19; D could derive from TRBD1 or TRBD2 (5 bases each). This CDR3 has 14 residues. The V end lost 5 bases, the J end lost 1 base, and 9 bases lay between the germline ends. Germline assignment: CDR1 LNHDA and CDR2 SQIVND (reference sequence). CDR3 region: CASSSGDAKNIQYF. The CDR3 DNA follows: TGTGCCAGTAGTTCCGGGGACGCCAAAAACATTCAGTACTTC.

This chain connects TRBV7-8 to TRBJ2-7, with 12 positions matching TRBD2. The ends lost 4 bases at V and 4 bases at J; junction bases unmatched: 8. Germline CDR1 reads SGHVS; CDR2 reads FQNEAQ. The CDR3 length is 16 residues. CDR3 protein: CASSSATSGSWYEQYF. CDR3 nucleotide sequence: TGTGCCAGCAGCTCTGCGACTAGCGGGAGTTGGTACGAGCAGTACTTC.

Points on this clonotype: This could be a read error, since a much larger clone is one nucleotide away. The chain is built from TRBV20-1 and TRBJ1-2; 7 bases align to TRBD1. This CDR3 is 13 amino acids long. Germline loops: CDR1 DFQATT, CDR2 SNEGSKA (reference sequence). CDR3 residues: CSARQGSNCGYTF. In nucleotides, the CDR3 is TGCAGTGCCAGACAGGGATCTAACTGTGGCTACACCTTC.

This clonotype was seen only a few times. CDR3 region: CASSLTPLPDTQYF. The CDR3 DNA reads as TGTGCCAGCAGCTTGACCCCCCTCCCAGATACGCAGTATTTT. This rearrangement joins TRBV5-5 to TRBJ2-3; D not certain. The CDR3 contains 14 residues. From germline, CDR1 is SGHKS and CDR2 YYEKEE (reference sequence). V gave up 1 base and J gave up 4 bases, with 10 bases separating them. Supplemented by reference TRBV5-5 and TRBJ2-3, the full variable domain reads DAGVTQSPTHLIKTRGQQVTLRCSPISGHKSVSWYQQVLGQGPQFIFQYYEKEERGRGNFPDRFSARQFPNYSSELNVNALLLGDSALYLCASSLTPLPDTQYFGPGTRLTVL.

In this sample, this clonotype turned up a few times. The rearrangement uses TRBV27 and TRBJ1-1; possible D gene TRBD1, 5 bases. This CDR3 has 13 amino acids. Germline-derived CDR1 and CDR2 are MNHEY and SMNVEV (reference sequence). Trimming pared 8 bases from V and 2 bases from J, leaving 12 bases between. CDR3 protein: CASQRQLNTEAFF. The CDR3 region has the DNA TGTGCCAGCCAAAGACAGCTAAACACTGAAGCTTTCTTT.

This clonotype was seen repeatedly, ten times or more. The genes are TRBV2 and TRBJ2-5; TRBD2 is a possible D gene (7 bases). Trimming stripped 4 bases from V and 7 bases from J, with 19 bases between. CDR1 is SNHLY and CDR2 is FYNNEI in the germline V gene. The CDR3 contains 15 residues. CDR3 sequence (DNA): TGTGCCAGCAGTGGTTGGGGAGGGGGGGTGTCGACCCAGTACTTC. Translated: CASSGWGGGVSTQYF.

The table lists this clonotype with many counts. This chain uses TRBV7-9 with TRBJ1-5; maybe TRBD1 (5 bases). The CDR3 sequence is 17 residues long. V was clipped by 1 base and J by 5 bases, with 18 bases between them. In germline, CDR1 is SEHNR, CDR2 FQNEAQ (reference sequence). As DNA, the CDR3 is TGTGCCAGCAGCTTAGGCGACGGGCAGGGCTTCGATCAGCCCCAGCATTTT. This sequence encodes CASSLGDGQGFDQPQHF.

Note on this clonotype: This clone may be a read error of a much larger clone one base away. The chain is built from TRBV19 and TRBJ1-2; D is possibly TRBD1 (5 bases). CDR1 LNHDA and CDR2 SQIVND come from the germline V gene (reference sequence). Trimming took off 10 bases at V and 2 bases at J, with 14 bases between the two ends. The CDR3 runs 13 residues. The CDR3 DNA follows: TGTGCCACTCAGCGGGGGATCAACTATGGCTACACCTTC. Its translation: CATQRGINYGYTF.

There are many counts of this clonotype. V and J are TRBV19 and TRBJ2-7; unclear D gene. V was pared by 6 bases and J by 5 bases, with 11 bases between. The CDR3 is 12 amino acids. Germline V gene data show CDR1 as LNHDA and CDR2 as SQIVND (reference sequence). CDR3 nucleotide sequence: TGTGCCAGTAGGGGCCTCCGCGACGAGCAGTACTTC. Amino acid sequence: CASRGLRDEQYF.

This clonotype was seen many times. This sequence joins TRBV5-1 and TRBJ2-1; 12 positions agree with TRBD2. Germline CDR1 SGHRS, CDR2 YFSETQ. The CDR3 runs to 17 residues. V gave up 0 bases and J gave up 3 bases; unmatched junction bases: 4. CDR3 coding DNA: TGCGCCAGCAGCTTGGTCGTGACTAGCGGGAGCTACAATGAGCAGTTCTTC. It translates to CASSLVVTSGSYNEQFF. Together with reference TRBV5-1 and TRBJ2-1, the CDR3 gives the full variable domain: KAGVTQTPRYLIKTRGQQVTLSCSPISGHRSVSWYQQTPGQGLQFLFEYFSETQRNKGNFPGRFSGRQFSNSRSEMNVSTLELGDSALYLCASSLVVTSGSYNEQFFGPGTRLTVL.

This clonotype has a handful of counts. The V and J genes are TRBV7-2 and TRBJ2-5, with 7 bases identical to TRBD2. Germline CDR1 reads SGHTA; CDR2 reads FQGNSA. The CDR3 totals 13 residues. Unmatched junction bases numbered 5, after V lost 5 bases and J lost 5 bases. CDR3 sequence (DNA): TGTGCCAGCAGCCCCGCCGGGGGGGAGACCCAGTACTTC. Its protein product is CASSPAGGETQYF.

The rearrangement joins TRBV6-1 to TRBJ1-2; 7 positions agree with TRBD1. Germline assignment: CDR1 MNHNS and CDR2 SASEGT. The length of the CDR3 is 17 residues. The trim removed 5 bases at V and 7 bases at J, leaving 19 bases unmatched. Written as DNA, the CDR3 is TGTGCCAGCAGTCAAGGGTCAGGGGGTCGATCATCTATTGGCTACACCTTC. Amino acids: CASSQGSGGRSSIGYTF.

This clonotype occurred many times. The CDR3 spells CASRKQGLFGYTF. CDR3 nucleotide sequence: TGTGCCAGCAGAAAACAGGGGTTGTTTGGCTACACCTTC. V gene TRBV6-1 combines with J gene TRBJ1-2; TRBD1 agrees at 7 bases. Looked up from germline, CDR1 is MNHNS and CDR2 is SASEGT. The trim removed 6 bases at V and 7 bases at J, leaving 8 bases unmatched. This CDR3 is built from 13 residues.

Remarks on this clonotype: A much more abundant neighbour one base away suggests this may be a read error. The rearrangement uses TRBV7-8 and TRBJ2-5, with D possibly matching TRBD2 (6 bases). Germline assignment: CDR1 SGHVS and CDR2 FQNEAQ. This CDR3 spans 16 amino acids. This CDR3 reads CASSLVLGQVRETRYF. The DNA of the CDR3 is TGTGCCAGCAGCTTAGTTTTAGGGCAGGTTCGGGAGACCCGGTACTTC.

The chain joins TRBV15 to TRBJ2-2; 8 bases match TRBD2. This CDR3 has 17 amino acids. V shed 1 base, J shed 3 bases, and the junction held 7 bases outside the gene matches. Germline V gives CDR1 LNHNV, CDR2 YYDKDF (reference sequence). This CDR3 reads CATSRGRLALHTGELFF. In DNA form, the CDR3 reads TGTGCCACCAGCAGAGGTCGACTAGCGTTGCACACCGGGGAGCTGTTTTTT.

The J gene is TRBJ1-2, the V gene TRBV5-6; D is uncertain. Germline V gene sequence: CDR1 SGHDT, CDR2 YYEEEE. The CDR3 length is 13 residues. Trimming took 1 base from V and 8 from J, leaving 12 bases between them. DNA of the CDR3: TGTGCCAGCAGCTTGCCGGAACTATGGGGCTACACCTTC. The encoded protein is CASSLPELWGYTF.

For this clonotype: Compared with germline, one end of the junction differs, possibly owing to a read error. The CDR3 sequence is CASSLALTDTQYF. CDR3 coding DNA: TGCGCCAGCAGCTTGGCTCTGACAGATACGCAGTATTTT. The chain couples TRBV9 to TRBJ2-3; D ambiguous. The CDR3 runs 13 residues. Germline assignment: CDR1 SGDLS and CDR2 YYNGEE.

The rearrangement links TRBV15 to TRBJ2-7; D is possibly TRBD2 (6 bases). The CDR3 extends over 13 amino acids. V dropped 9 bases and J dropped 6 bases, with 18 bases sitting between them. Per germline, CDR1 LNHNV and CDR2 YYDKDF (reference sequence). CDR3: CATKMGGGSEQYF. The CDR3 bases are TGTGCCACGAAAATGGGAGGAGGATCCGAGCAGTACTTC.

CDR3 residues: CASTKSGNSYNEQFF. The CDR3 nucleotides are TGTGCCAGCACCAAGAGCGGGAACTCCTACAATGAGCAGTTCTTC. The chain combines TRBV12-3 or TRBV12-4 with TRBJ2-1, with 7 bases aligning to TRBD2. Trimming at V came to 7 bases and at J to 0 bases, leaving 6 bases not matched to a gene. The length of the CDR3 is 15 residues.